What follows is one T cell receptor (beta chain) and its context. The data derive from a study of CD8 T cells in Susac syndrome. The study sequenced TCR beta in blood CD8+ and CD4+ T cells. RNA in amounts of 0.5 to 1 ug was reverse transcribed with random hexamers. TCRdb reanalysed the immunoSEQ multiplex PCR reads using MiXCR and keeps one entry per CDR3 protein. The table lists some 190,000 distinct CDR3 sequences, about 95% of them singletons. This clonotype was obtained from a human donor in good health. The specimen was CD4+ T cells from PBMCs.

DNA of the CDR3: TGTGCCAGCATAGAGGCAGGGCAGCGGTTCTTC. This sequence encodes CASIEAGQRFF. V usage is TRBV28 and J usage is TRBJ2-1; tentative D call: TRBD1 (5 bases). V gave up 7 bases and J gave up 15 bases, with 16 bases separating them. The CDR3 is 11 residues long. Germline lookup yields CDR1 MDHEN and CDR2 SYDVKM.